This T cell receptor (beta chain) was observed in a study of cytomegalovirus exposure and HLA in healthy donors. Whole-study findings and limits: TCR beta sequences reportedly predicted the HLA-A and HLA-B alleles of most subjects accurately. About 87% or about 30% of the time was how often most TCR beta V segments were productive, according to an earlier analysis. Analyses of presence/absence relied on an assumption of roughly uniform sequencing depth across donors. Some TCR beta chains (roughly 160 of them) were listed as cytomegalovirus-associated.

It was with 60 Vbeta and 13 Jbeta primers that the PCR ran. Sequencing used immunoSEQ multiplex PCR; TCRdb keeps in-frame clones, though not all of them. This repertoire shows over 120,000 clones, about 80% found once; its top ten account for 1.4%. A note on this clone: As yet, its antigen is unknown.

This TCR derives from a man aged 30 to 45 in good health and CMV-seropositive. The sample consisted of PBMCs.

CDR3 in DNA: TGTGCCAGTAGGTCAGGCGACGTCTGGGACACTGAAGCTTTCTTT. Translating it yields CASRSGDVWDTEAFF. V usage is TRBV19 and J usage is TRBJ1-1; D not certain. There are 15 residues in the CDR3. CDR1 is LNHDA, CDR2 SQIVND, per germline (reference sequence). V was shortened by 6 bases and J by 3 bases, with 17 bases between the two germline ends.